One sample yielded the 17 T cell receptor beta chains listed below, sequenced in a study of CD8+ T cells in alopecia areata. RNA was isolated and reverse transcribed to cDNA, the sequencing template. Sequencing used immunoSEQ multiplex PCR; TCRdb keeps in-frame clones, though not all of them. The sample carries some 120,000 clones, about 59% recorded once. Treatment noted: oral pan-JAK inhibitor, 5-10 mg twice daily. The input for sequencing was CD4+ T cells sorted from blood, taken at week 4, from a patient treated with tofacitinib. The origin of the receptors is a human donor with alopecia areata.

This clone was observed a handful of times. The chain joins TRBV5-1 to TRBJ1-6, with D unresolved. V was clipped by 3 bases and J by 7 bases, with 11 bases between them. Germline-derived CDR1 and CDR2 are SGHRS and YFSETQ. The CDR3 loop spans 14 amino acids. The CDR3, as DNA: TGCGCCAGCAGCTCGGCGGCGGGCAATTCACCCCTCCACTTT. Protein product: CASSSAAGNSPLHF.

V is TRBV15 and J is TRBJ2-5; tentative D call: TRBD2 (6 bases). This CDR3 has 12 amino acids. Trimming stripped 3 bases from V and 9 bases from J, with 11 bases between. Germline values: CDR1 LNHNV, CDR2 YYDKDF (reference sequence). The CDR3 region is CATSSDREAQYF. The CDR3 DNA reads TGTGCCACCAGCAGTGATAGGGAGGCCCAGTACTTC.

This clone was detected a few times. The chain links TRBV5-5 to TRBJ1-1, with D unresolved. V lost 3 bases and J 1 base, leaving 4 bases between the germline ends. Germline lookup yields CDR1 SGHKS and CDR2 YYEKEE (reference sequence). The CDR3 spans 12 residues. The CDR3, as DNA: TGTGCCAGCAGCTCCCAGAACACTGAAGCTTTCTTT. Its translation: CASSSQNTEAFF.

The J gene is TRBJ1-5, the V gene TRBV9; 8 bases agree with TRBD1. This CDR3 has 14 residues. The J segment lost 5 bases and the V segment lost 4 bases, leaving 5 bases of the junction unmatched. CDR1 is SGDLS, CDR2 YYNGEE, per germline. DNA of the CDR3: TGTGCCAGCAGCCCCGGACAGGGCGATCAGCCCCAGCATTTT. Translating it yields CASSPGQGDQPQHF.

This clone occurred a few times. This sequence joins TRBV5-6 and TRBJ1-1; no clear D. Germline CDR1 SGHDT, CDR2 YYEEEE. The length of the CDR3 is 13 residues. Trimming stripped 4 bases from V and 7 bases from J, with 14 bases between. CDR3 in DNA: TGTGCCAGCAGCCTAGACCAGGACGGTGAAGCTTTCTTT. It is translated as CASSLDQDGEAFF.

V and J are TRBV5-1 and TRBJ1-2; TRBD1 matches 7 bases. V lost 4 bases to trimming and J lost 0 bases; unmatched junction nucleotides: 9. CDR1 is SGHRS and CDR2 is YFSETQ in the germline V gene. The CDR3 is made up of 16 amino acids. CDR3 protein: CASSPSTGPPNYGYTF. CDR3 sequence (DNA): TGCGCCAGCAGCCCGTCGACAGGGCCCCCTAACTATGGCTACACCTTC.

The chain recombines TRBV7-9 with TRBJ1-2; D unresolved. The CDR3 is made up of 13 amino acids. CDR1 and CDR2 from the germline V gene are SEHNR and FQNEAQ (reference sequence). Trimming left V 1 base short and J 8 bases short, with 11 bases between. The DNA of the CDR3 is TGTGCCAGCAGCTTAGACCAGGAGAGGGGCTACACCTTC. It yields the protein CASSLDQERGYTF.

The J gene is TRBJ2-7, the V gene TRBV5-1; D gene uncertain. CDR1 and CDR2 from the germline V gene are SGHRS and YFSETQ. Trimming took 2 bases from V and 2 from J, leaving 11 bases between them. The CDR3 runs to 14 residues. CDR3 DNA: TGCGCCAGCAGCTTAAAGGACGGACCCTACGAGCAGTACTTC. Its translation: CASSLKDGPYEQYF.

This chain links TRBV5-4 with TRBJ2-1; tentative D call: TRBD2 (6 bases). Deletions cut 0 bases from V and 0 bases from J, with 10 bases between. The CDR3 runs to 16 residues. Germline CDR1 and CDR2: SGHNT and YYREEE (reference sequence). CDR3 loop: CASSLDRESSYNEQFF. CDR3 sequence (DNA): TGTGCCAGCAGCTTGGACCGGGAGAGCTCCTACAATGAGCAGTTCTTC.

The J gene is TRBJ2-3, the V gene TRBV27; weak D call: TRBD2 (5 bases). V lost 3 bases and J 5 bases, leaving 9 bases between the germline ends. Germline values: CDR1 MNHEY, CDR2 SMNVEV (reference sequence). The CDR3 contains 13 residues. CDR3 loop: CASSFREGDTQYF. For the CDR3, the DNA is TGTGCCAGCAGTTTCCGCGAGGGAGATACGCAGTATTTT.

This clone has a handful of counts. The rearrangement joins TRBV28 to TRBJ2-1; TRBD2 aligns across 10 bases. Trimming took 5 bases from V and 15 from J; bases not matched to a gene: 16. The CDR3 is 15 residues long. Germline lookup yields CDR1 MDHEN and CDR2 SYDVKM. The CDR3 spells CASSLSGTSAFVWFF. DNA of the CDR3: TGTGCCAGCAGTCTCTCCGGGACTAGCGCCTTCGTGTGGTTCTTC.

The V gene is TRBV30, the J gene TRBJ2-5; weak D call: TRBD1 (6 bases). This CDR3 is 13 amino acids long. Germline CDR1 GTSNPN, CDR2 SVGIG (reference sequence). With 4 bases removed from V and 3 bases from J, the gap between germline ends came to 12 bases. The CDR3 spells CAWNQGPEETQYF. In DNA, the CDR3 is TGTGCCTGGAATCAGGGGCCCGAAGAGACCCAGTACTTC.

This clone was observed a handful of times. The V gene is TRBV15, the J gene TRBJ1-1; D unresolved. Germline V CDR1 and CDR2: LNHNV, YYDKDF (reference sequence). CDR3 length equals 14 residues. With 3 bases removed from V and 1 base from J, the gap between germline ends came to 9 bases. CDR3 protein: CATSSFLTNTEAFF. The CDR3 DNA sequence: TGTGCCACCAGCAGCTTTCTCACGAACACTGAAGCTTTCTTT.

This clone has only a few counts. The V gene is TRBV7-6, the J gene TRBJ2-3; 7 positions agree with TRBD2. V shed 1 base and J 6 bases; nucleotides not matched to a gene: 4. Germline V gene lookup returns CDR1 SGHVS and CDR2 FNYEAQ. The CDR3 extends over 14 amino acids. CDR3 loop: CASSLGGGRDTQYF. CDR3 in DNA: TGTGCCAGCAGCTTAGGGGGGGGACGGGATACGCAGTATTTT. The entire variable domain, with the rest obtained from reference TRBV7-6 and TRBJ2-3, is as follows: GAGVSQSPRYKVTKRGQDVALRCDPISGHVSLYWYRQALGQGPEFLTYFNYEAQQDKSGLPNDRFSAERPEGSISTLTIQRTEQRDSAMYRCASSLGGGRDTQYFGPGTRLTVL.

This clone has just a few counts. The rearrangement links TRBV27 to TRBJ2-1; D unclear. The germline gives CDR1 MNHEY, CDR2 SMNVEV (reference sequence). V was pared by 3 bases and J by 5 bases, with 8 bases between. The CDR3 has 13 residues. CDR3 sequence (DNA): TGTGCCAGCAGTTTCTACCAGAACAATGAGCAGTTCTTC. Translated: CASSFYQNNEQFF.

This clone was seen only a few times. The chain has TRBV6-5 and TRBJ1-5, with unresolved D. V lost 2 bases and J 10 bases, leaving 12 bases between the germline ends. Germline assignment: CDR1 MNHEY and CDR2 SVGAGI. CDR3 length: 13 residues. The CDR3 sequence is CASSYEMRGPQHF. In nucleotides, the CDR3 is TGTGCCAGCAGTTACGAAATGCGGGGTCCCCAGCATTTT.

The chain carries TRBV10-3 and TRBJ2-7, with D uncertain. Germline-derived CDR1 and CDR2 are ENHRY and SYGVKD. The V and J ends lost 4 bases and 5 bases respectively, with 24 bases between them. The CDR3 sequence is 17 residues long. CDR3 DNA: TGTGCCATCAGTGGGACCTCTGGCCCAGCCTCCTCAAACGAGCAGTACTTC. Translating it yields CAISGTSGPASSNEQYF.